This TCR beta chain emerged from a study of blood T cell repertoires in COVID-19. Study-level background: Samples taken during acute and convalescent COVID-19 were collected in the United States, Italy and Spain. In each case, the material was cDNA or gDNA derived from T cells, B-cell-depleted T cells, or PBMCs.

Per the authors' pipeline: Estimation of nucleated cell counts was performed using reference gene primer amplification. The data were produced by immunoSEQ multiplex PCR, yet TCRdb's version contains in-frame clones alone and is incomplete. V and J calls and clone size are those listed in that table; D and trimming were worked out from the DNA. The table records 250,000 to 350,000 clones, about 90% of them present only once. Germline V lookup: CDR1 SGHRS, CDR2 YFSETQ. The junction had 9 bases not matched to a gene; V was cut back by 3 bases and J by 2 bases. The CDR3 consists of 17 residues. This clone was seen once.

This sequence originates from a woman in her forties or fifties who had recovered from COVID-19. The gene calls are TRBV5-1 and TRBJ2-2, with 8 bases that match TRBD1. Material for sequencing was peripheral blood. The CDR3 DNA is TGCGCCAGCAGCTCTGGGACAGGAGGAACCAACACCGGGGAGCTGTTTTTT. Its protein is CASSSGTGGTNTGELFF.